Reported below is one T cell receptor (beta chain). The sample belongs to a study of PD-L1 blockade in urothelial cancer. Time point defined: peripheral blood 6 weeks after treatment start. Templates that were synthetic TCR analogs were spiked into each PCR. Measured with immunoSEQ multiplex PCR; TCRdb has only the in-frame clones, and not every one. Of approximately 83,000 clones listed, over 65% were seen once; the top ten hold under 9.5%. V trimming: 3 bases; J trimming: 2 bases; junction bases outside the gene matches: 9. CDR1 and CDR2 (germline): SGDLS, YYNGEE. The CDR3 runs 16 residues. The TCR was taken from a man aged 70 or older with urothelial cancer. The chain links TRBV9 to TRBJ1-1; 8 nucleotides line up with TRBD1. The specimen comprised PBMCs, sampled around atezolizumab (anti-PD-L1) treatment. CDR3 nucleotide sequence: TGTGCCAGCAGCGGCGGACAGGGAGGTGCAAACACTGAAGCTTTCTTT. Translated: CASSGGQGGANTEAFF.